This T cell receptor beta chain was profiled in a study of CD8 T cells in ankylosing spondylitis. General study findings and limits: About 8 highly homologous variants made up a TCR beta motif that seemed to typify ankylosing spondylitis blood. Reportedly, disease-linked clones are significantly enriched in ankylosing spondylitis patients' matched synovial fluid.

TCRdb recomputed calls from the 5' RACE reads with MiXCR, one row per CDR3 protein. The sample holds approximately 150,000 distinct CDR3 sequences, roughly 18% seen once. This clonotype has just a few counts. Its antigen is still unknown. The CDR3 length is 13 residues. CDR1 and CDR2 (germline): SEHNR, FQNEAQ (reference sequence). Trimming removed 1 base at V and 6 bases at J, with 7 bases between. The TCR originated in a male donor with ankylosing spondylitis. Sequenced: blood, either unsorted or a sorted T cell fraction (not recorded which). The V and J genes are TRBV7-9 and TRBJ2-1; D remains unclear. In nucleotides, the CDR3 is TGTGCCAGCAGCTTAGTTGGCCGCAATGAGCAGTTCTTC. Amino acid sequence: CASSLVGRNEQFF.